This TCR beta chain comes out of a study of preoperative IRX-2 immunotherapy in early breast cancer. The treatment: preoperative locoregional IRX-2 cytokine immunotherapy. Samples came from a phase Ib trial of preoperative locoregional IRX-2 cytokine immunotherapy. The CDR3 consists of 17 residues. CDR1 SGDLS and CDR2 YYNGEE come from the germline V gene. V shed 3 bases, J shed 0 bases, and the junction held 4 bases outside the gene matches. This table comes from immunoSEQ multiplex PCR, and its TCRdb copy is limited to in-frame clones, with some not included. The sample lists roughly 45,000 clones; just under 95% were seen once.

The gene calls are TRBV9 and TRBJ2-1; TRBD2 matches 12 bases. The clonotype originates from a human donor with breast cancer. Sequencing used tumor tissue, obtained after IRX-2 immunotherapy. The CDR3 bases are TGTGCCAGCAGCGCCGGGACTAGCGGGCGCTCCTACAATGAGCAGTTCTTC. It encodes CASSAGTSGRSYNEQFF.